This T cell receptor beta chain was sequenced for a study of shared clonotypes between healthy human individuals. General study findings and limits: Few donors restricted represented genetic and exposure-history diversity. A generally larger estimated richness was seen in naive subsets than in memory subsets.

With regard to this clone: Its antigen is unknown.

Sorted-subset replicate PCRs used approximately 180 ng of genomic DNA. This amount corresponded to some 30,000 T cell genomes. Methods used by the authors: Filtering differed for immunoSEQ, which gave only junction sequences without quality scores. Assay: immunoSEQ multiplex PCR; the TCRdb copy retains only in-frame clones and omits some. V, J and clone size are taken as reported in that table, and D and trimming were inferred from the DNA itself. The sample shows about 2 million clones, over 85% of them seen only once. Germline V gene data show CDR1 as SEHNR and CDR2 as FQNEAQ (reference sequence). The CDR3 sequence is 17 residues long. Between the trimmed V and J ends, which lost 4 bases and 6 bases, there was a span of 25 bases. The naive CD8 fraction comprised CD45RO-negative cells positively selected for CCR7 and excluded terminally differentiated effector memory CD45RA+ cells.

The rearrangement joins TRBV7-9 to TRBJ2-7; tentative D call: TRBD2 (6 bases). The sequencing sample was made of naive CD8+ T cells sorted from blood. This clonotype was sampled from a man aged 18-30 years in good health. CDR3 nucleotides: TGTGCCAGCAGCTCTAGTACGACGGCTAGCGTGTTGAGCGAGCAGTACTTC. It is translated as CASSSSTTASVLSEQYF.